A selection of T cell receptor beta chains follows, all from one sample in a study of blood T cell repertoires in COVID-19. Method: immunoSEQ multiplex PCR; TCRdb's copy keeps in-frame clones and lacks some. This sample carries about 150,000 clones, roughly 84% of them seen once, and the ten largest clones take nearly 10%. Source material: peripheral blood. The receptors stem from a woman aged 50 to 60 with acute or convalescent COVID-19. Each CDR3 is given with its conserved first and last residue. The order of the fields is D gene, clone size, J gene, V gene, CDR3 protein, CDR3 DNA. D genes are given only for firm matches. Expanded clones get a size class; other rows say once, few or many, or leave the size out.

D: TRBD2; size: NA; J: TRBJ2-2; V: TRBV27; CDR3: CASRPRGSTGELFF; DNA: TGTGCCAGCAGGCCGCGGGGGAGCACCGGGGAGCTGTTTTTT
D: NA; size: NA; J: TRBJ1-5; V: TRBV6-6; CDR3: CASRRDGTFNQPQHF; DNA: TGTGCCAGCAGGCGGGACGGCACCTTCAATCAGCCCCAGCATTTT
D: NA; size: few; J: TRBJ2-7; V: TRBV7-2; CDR3: CASSVNSYSYEQYF; DNA: TGTGCCAGCAGCGTCAACAGTTACTCCTACGAGCAGTACTTC
D: NA; size: NA; J: TRBJ1-4; V: TRBV9; CDR3: CASGQQPATNEKLFF; DNA: TGTGCCAGTGGACAGCAACCTGCAACTAATGAAAAACTGTTTTTT
D: NA; size: NA; J: TRBJ2-1; V: TRBV5-4; CDR3: CASSWGGGGDNEQFF; DNA: TGTGCCAGCAGCTGGGGTGGGGGCGGAGACAATGAGCAGTTCTTC
D: NA; size: NA; J: TRBJ1-4; V: TRBV4-3; CDR3: CASSQQGIGEKLFF; DNA: TGCGCCAGCAGCCAACAGGGGATAGGTGAAAAACTGTTTTTT
D: NA; size: NA; J: TRBJ1-1; V: TRBV9; CDR3: CASSQAMNTEAFF; DNA: TGTGCCAGCAGCCAGGCTATGAACACTGAAGCTTTCTTT
D: NA; size: NA; J: TRBJ1-4; V: TRBV29-1; CDR3: CSVARDNGKLFF; DNA: TGCAGCGTTGCTAGGGACAACGGCAAACTGTTTTTT
D: NA; size: NA; J: TRBJ2-3; V: TRBV10-3; CDR3: CAISESPRGSTDTQYF; DNA: TGTGCCATCAGTGAGTCCCCCAGGGGAAGCACAGATACGCAGTATTTT
D: TRBD1; size: NA; J: TRBJ2-7; V: TRBV2; CDR3: CATQDSDRGSYEQYF; DNA: TGTGCCACCCAAGACTCAGACAGGGGGTCCTACGAGCAGTACTTC